This T cell receptor (beta chain) was observed in a study of T and B cells in COVID-19 patients (dated by TCRdb to the early 2020s). Turning to the overall study: Using TRB and IGH repertoire sequencing of peripheral blood, the study characterized adaptive immunity in COVID-19 patients who had active infection or had recovered. A recovered cohort comprised some 19 patients contributing fewer than 25 samples, mostly after mild to moderate COVID-19 managed as outpatients. Patients in the recovered cohort had a median age of around 30 years, compared with 55 to 70 years for patients in the active-infection cohort. Of the roughly 20 patients in the active-infection cohort, about a dozen were critically ill and needed mechanical ventilation or ECMO. In the active-infection cohort, about 90% of the roughly 20 patients had comorbidities linked to unfavorable COVID-19 outcome. Over 7.5 million TCR sequences were analysed in a TCR and BCR sequence repository that covered approximately 40 patients and around 73 time points. Two patients belonged to both the recovered and active cohorts because samples were available from active disease and after recovery. Repertoire analyses used an age-matched reference group of 40 or so healthy donors who were negative for COVID-19 antibodies as the comparison. As many as 9 follow-up blood samples were taken per patient, and some of the samples covered different disease stages within the same individual.

Genomic DNA extracted from blood, in amounts of 250-500 ng, served as the starting material for amplifying TRB repertoires. Sequences SGHRS (CDR1) and YFSETQ (CDR2) are obtained from the germline V gene. The CDR3 starts with the cysteine, ends with the phenylalanine, and has 14 residues. Only the CDR3 DNA is retained, 42 bases long and in frame from the first base. Points on this clonotype: Its antigen is not yet known. Relative to the germline gene, one junction end is altered; a read error may explain this.

Broad study findings and their caveats: Blood samples obtained from mildly ill patients during symptoms, as well as early samples obtained from severe cases, were available only in scarce numbers. The cohort was considered too small to assess HLA contributions to COVID-19 susceptibility or severity. In patients with COVID-19, the usage of TRBV/TRBJ genes was reported to be strongly skewed. Specific T cell subsets (CD4+/Treg/CD8+) and sorted SARS-CoV-2-responsive or tetramer+ T cells had not yet been sequenced, and these experiments were ongoing. A total of 2,331 exclusive TCR clusters, including some 31 low-pGen clusters, were found in the recovered cohort. The reported TCR clusters were said to need prospective validation before any clinical use. TRB repertoires were highly clonal in active COVID-19, whereas diversity and richness at recovery rose above healthy donor levels.

The sample was run on an Illumina MiSeq. Multiplex PCR with BIOMED2 TRB-A/B primer pools was used to amplify TRB rearrangements. Two consecutive PCRs added Illumina-compatible adapters and 7-nucleotide sample barcodes to the amplicons. Phusion HS II polymerase was used for all library PCRs. The amplicons were purified from gel with the NucleoSpin Gel and PCR Clean-up kit, measured on Qubit, and then pooled at roughly 3.7 nM. Before Illumina next-generation sequencing, the quality of the amplicon pool was assessed on an Agilent 2100 Bioanalyzer. The authors' pipeline ran thus. Annotation of TRB rearrangements was performed with MiXCR 3.0.8 using the default MiXCR reference library. Non-productive reads and sequences with fewer than 2 reads were excluded, and each unique CDR3 nucleotide sequence counted as one clone. Clonality, diversity, richness and V-J gene usage were calculated in R 3.5.1. TCR clustering by CDR3 similarity used GLIPH2, with generation probabilities calculated by OLGA. GLIPH2 clusters were kept only when the clusters contained at least four unique TCR clonotypes present in at least three individuals. TCRdb took the public reads, trimmed them with fastp at Q25, ran MiXCR for clone calling and kept in-frame beta chains. Entries are consolidated by CDR3 protein sequence, retaining the most common genes and DNA. Here the V and J calls rest on TCRdb's processing, not on the authors' analysis. A total of some 21,000 distinct CDR3 sequences appear in this sample, about 31% of them only once. The ten largest clones take up over 2% of the sample.

The chain joins TRBV5-1 to TRBJ2-5, with no confidently assigned D gene. The clonotype comes from a human donor who had recovered from COVID-19. The specimen was blood. The CDR3 here reads CARTTCGHEETQYF. The nucleotides are TGTGCCAGAACCACCTGTGGCCATGAAGAGACCCAGTACTTC.